A selection of T cell receptor beta chains follows, all from one sample in a study of shared clonotypes between healthy human individuals. The method was immunoSEQ multiplex PCR; TCRdb's version includes in-frame clones alone and lacks a portion of them. Altogether around 600,000 clones are present, 95% being singletons, with the ten largest covering over 0.09%. Material: naive CD8+ T cells sorted from blood. The origin of the receptors is a woman in her twenties or thirties in good health. Each CDR3 is given with its conserved first and last residue. Each record gives: D gene, clone size, J gene, V gene, CDR3 DNA, CDR3 protein. D genes are given only for firm matches. Not all rows give a size; the values are once, few, many and, for expanded clones, a class.

d_call: -; clone_size: -; j_call: TRBJ2-7; v_call: TRBV14; cdr3_nt: TGTGCCAGCACCCGACCCCGGACAGCCTCCGAGCAGTACTTC; cdr3_aa: CASTRPRTASEQYF
d_call: -; clone_size: few; j_call: TRBJ1-1; v_call: TRBV9; cdr3_nt: TGTGCCAGCAGCGGCGTAGAGGGCACTGAAGCTTTCTTT; cdr3_aa: CASSGVEGTEAFF
d_call: TRBD2; clone_size: -; j_call: TRBJ2-7; v_call: TRBV5-6; cdr3_nt: TGTGCCAGCAGCTTTGTGGGTGCGGGAGGGTACGAGCAGTACTTC; cdr3_aa: CASSFVGAGGYEQYF
d_call: TRBD1; clone_size: -; j_call: TRBJ2-7; v_call: TRBV27; cdr3_nt: TGTGCCAGCAGTCCCACGAGGAACAGGGGGCACTCCTACGAGCAGTACTTC; cdr3_aa: CASSPTRNRGHSYEQYF
d_call: -; clone_size: -; j_call: TRBJ2-7; v_call: TRBV5-5; cdr3_nt: TGTGCCAGCAGTTCGGCGGGCCCGAGCTCCTACGAGCAGTACTTC; cdr3_aa: CASSSAGPSSYEQYF
d_call: -; clone_size: -; j_call: TRBJ2-5; v_call: TRBV11-2; cdr3_nt: TGTGCCAGCAGCCGTTCCGCTCGGGACCAAGAGACCCAGTACTTC; cdr3_aa: CASSRSARDQETQYF
d_call: -; clone_size: -; j_call: TRBJ1-1; v_call: TRBV11-2; cdr3_nt: TGTGCCAGCAGTTCGGTGGGGACCCTAGTTTATACTGAAGCTTTCTTT; cdr3_aa: CASSSVGTLVYTEAFF
d_call: TRBD2; clone_size: -; j_call: TRBJ2-2; v_call: TRBV4-1; cdr3_nt: TGCGCCAGCAACCCGGGACTAGCTATGGGGGGGGAGCTGTTTTTT; cdr3_aa: CASNPGLAMGGELFF
d_call: -; clone_size: -; j_call: TRBJ2-7; v_call: TRBV20-1; cdr3_nt: TGCAGTGCTATTGGCCTCTACGAGCAGTACTTC; cdr3_aa: CSAIGLYEQYF
d_call: TRBD1; clone_size: -; j_call: TRBJ1-5; v_call: TRBV28; cdr3_nt: TGTGCCAGCAGTCCAGGGGGCTGGCAGCCCCAGCATTTT; cdr3_aa: CASSPGGWQPQHF
d_call: -; clone_size: -; j_call: TRBJ2-7; v_call: TRBV7-9; cdr3_nt: TGTGCCAGCAGCCCCCCGTTAATCCACGAGCAGTACTTC; cdr3_aa: CASSPPLIHEQYF
d_call: -; clone_size: -; j_call: TRBJ1-5; v_call: TRBV4-1; cdr3_nt: TGCGCCAGCAGCCAAGTGGTGGGCTACAATCAGCCCCAGCATTTT; cdr3_aa: CASSQVVGYNQPQHF
d_call: -; clone_size: -; j_call: TRBJ1-2; v_call: TRBV9; cdr3_nt: TGTGCCAGCAGCACCGGACTCAGCAATTTGGAGGGCTACACCTTC; cdr3_aa: CASSTGLSNLEGYTF
d_call: TRBD1; clone_size: -; j_call: TRBJ2-7; v_call: TRBV4-1; cdr3_nt: TGCGCCAGCAGCCAAGGCATGGGGACAGTTTACGAGCAGTACTTC; cdr3_aa: CASSQGMGTVYEQYF
d_call: TRBD2; clone_size: -; j_call: TRBJ2-5; v_call: TRBV2; cdr3_nt: TGTGCCAGCAGTGCGGGCGGGACTACAAAGGAGACCCAGTACTTC; cdr3_aa: CASSAGGTTKETQYF
d_call: -; clone_size: once; j_call: TRBJ2-7; v_call: TRBV9; cdr3_nt: TGTGCCAGCAGCGCCCCTTTCGGGCGGGAACCCTACGAGCAGTACTTC; cdr3_aa: CASSAPFGREPYEQYF
d_call: TRBD1; clone_size: -; j_call: TRBJ2-7; v_call: TRBV4-1; cdr3_nt: TGCGCCAGCAGCCCCAGACAGGGTCATCCCTACGAGCAGTACTTC; cdr3_aa: CASSPRQGHPYEQYF
d_call: -; clone_size: -; j_call: TRBJ2-5; v_call: TRBV7-9; cdr3_nt: TGTGCCAGCAGCCCCTTGGATGAGGGAGAGACCCAGTACTTC; cdr3_aa: CASSPLDEGETQYF
d_call: -; clone_size: once; j_call: TRBJ2-7; v_call: TRBV7-8; cdr3_nt: TGTGCCAGCAGCTTAGGAGACTACGAGCAGTACTTC; cdr3_aa: CASSLGDYEQYF
d_call: -; clone_size: -; j_call: TRBJ1-5; v_call: TRBV28; cdr3_nt: TGTGCCAGCAGTATAGGGGTTCCGGGCAATCAGCCCCAGCATTTT; cdr3_aa: CASSIGVPGNQPQHF
d_call: TRBD1; clone_size: -; j_call: TRBJ2-3; v_call: TRBV30; cdr3_nt: TGTGCCTGGAGCGACCCAAGGACAGGGGGCGGGACAGATACGCAGTATTTT; cdr3_aa: CAWSDPRTGGGTDTQYF
d_call: -; clone_size: -; j_call: TRBJ2-5; v_call: TRBV7-9; cdr3_nt: TGTGCCAGCAGCTTAAGTATGGGGGAGGAGACCCAGTACTTC; cdr3_aa: CASSLSMGEETQYF
d_call: -; clone_size: -; j_call: TRBJ1-1; v_call: TRBV28; cdr3_nt: TGTACCAGCAGTTCTGATGAAGCTTTCTTT; cdr3_aa: CTSSSDEAFF
d_call: TRBD1; clone_size: -; j_call: TRBJ2-7; v_call: TRBV2; cdr3_nt: TGTGCCAGCAGTGAAGGGACAGGGTTTAACGAGCAGTACTTC; cdr3_aa: CASSEGTGFNEQYF
d_call: TRBD2; clone_size: -; j_call: TRBJ2-7; v_call: TRBV5-4; cdr3_nt: TGTGCCAGCAGCTTCGGGGCGGGAGGCCACTCCTACGAGCAGTACTTC; cdr3_aa: CASSFGAGGHSYEQYF
d_call: -; clone_size: -; j_call: TRBJ2-7; v_call: TRBV7-9; cdr3_nt: TGTGCCAGCAGCTCCGGGGGGCAGAACTACGAGCAGTACTTC; cdr3_aa: CASSSGGQNYEQYF
d_call: -; clone_size: -; j_call: TRBJ2-7; v_call: TRBV27; cdr3_nt: TGTGCCAGCAGAGGCAGTCCCTACGAGCAGTACTTC; cdr3_aa: CASRGSPYEQYF
d_call: TRBD2; clone_size: -; j_call: TRBJ2-7; v_call: TRBV9; cdr3_nt: TGTGCCAGCAGCGTAGGGGCGGGAGGGCCCTACGAGCAGTACTTC; cdr3_aa: CASSVGAGGPYEQYF
d_call: TRBD2; clone_size: -; j_call: TRBJ2-1; v_call: TRBV13; cdr3_nt: TGTGCCAGCAGCCAGAGGACTAGCGGGCCACCCAGTGAGCAGTTCTTC; cdr3_aa: CASSQRTSGPPSEQFF
d_call: -; clone_size: -; j_call: TRBJ1-2; v_call: TRBV27; cdr3_nt: TGTGCCAGCAGTGGTACTATAGGGTATGGCTACACCTTC; cdr3_aa: CASSGTIGYGYTF
d_call: TRBD2; clone_size: once; j_call: TRBJ2-1; v_call: TRBV19; cdr3_nt: TGTGCCAGTAGTAACGTCCAGCGGGGGTACAATGAGCAGTTCTTC; cdr3_aa: CASSNVQRGYNEQFF
d_call: TRBD2; clone_size: -; j_call: TRBJ2-7; v_call: TRBV29-1; cdr3_nt: TGCAGCGTTGTGAATGGGCGGGAGGTGTACGAGCAGTACTTC; cdr3_aa: CSVVNGREVYEQYF
d_call: -; clone_size: -; j_call: TRBJ2-2; v_call: TRBV5-5; cdr3_nt: TGTGCCAGCAGCCCCGGACGGAGGGAGCTGTTTTTT; cdr3_aa: CASSPGRRELFF
d_call: -; clone_size: -; j_call: TRBJ2-1; v_call: TRBV11-1; cdr3_nt: TGTGCCAGCAGCTTAGCTAACGGCAGCCTCTACAATGAGCAGTTCTTC; cdr3_aa: CASSLANGSLYNEQFF
d_call: -; clone_size: -; j_call: TRBJ1-6; v_call: TRBV28; cdr3_nt: TGTGCCAGCAGTTCCAGAAAGTATTCACCCCTCCACTTT; cdr3_aa: CASSSRKYSPLHF
d_call: -; clone_size: once; j_call: TRBJ1-1; v_call: TRBV27; cdr3_nt: TGTGCCAGCAGTCCTAGGGGGGGGTTTGCGGCTTTCTTT; cdr3_aa: CASSPRGGFAAFF
d_call: -; clone_size: once; j_call: TRBJ2-7; v_call: TRBV5-6; cdr3_nt: TGTGCCTTCAGGAACTGGGGAGGGGGCGGCGAGCAGTACTTC; cdr3_aa: CAFRNWGGGGEQYF